What follows are 27 T cell receptor beta chains derived from one specimen sequenced in a study of cytotoxic CD8 clonotypes in ibrutinib-treated CLL. The repertoire was sequenced with immunoSEQ multiplex PCR; TCRdb's copy has only in-frame clones and lacks some. This sample has hundreds of thousands of clones, with 60% to 80% found just once. The material was PBMCs, obtained after 36 months of ibrutinib treatment. All receptors derive from a human donor with chronic lymphocytic leukemia.

This clone was counted between two and nine times. V usage is TRBV5-1 and J usage is TRBJ2-1; D is perhaps TRBD1 or TRBD2 (5 bases each). Trimming took off 4 bases at V and 7 bases at J, with 12 bases between the two ends. From germline, CDR1 is SGHRS and CDR2 YFSETQ. CDR3 length equals 13 residues. CDR3 sequence (DNA): TGCGCCAGCAGCCCGGGACCCCGAAATGAGCAGTTCTTC. Translated, it gives CASSPGPRNEQFF.

This clone was detected a few times. The V call is TRBV2, the J call TRBJ2-3, with a possible D match to TRBD2 (7 bases). Germline values: CDR1 SNHLY, CDR2 FYNNEI. The V and J ends lost 10 bases and 4 bases respectively, with 12 bases between them. The CDR3 extends over 12 amino acids. CDR3 in amino acids: CATRGGADTQYF. CDR3 bases: TGTGCCACGAGGGGGGGAGCAGATACGCAGTATTTT.

A note on this clone: Other DNA sequences in the same sample also yield this CDR3. The CDR3: CASSQRLAGNTGELFF. The CDR3 coding sequence is TGCGCCAGCAGCCAAAGACTAGCGGGAAACACCGGGGAGCTGTTTTTT. The chain combines TRBV4-1 with TRBJ2-2, with 11 bases fitting TRBD2. CDR1 is MGHRA, CDR2 YSYEKL, per germline. The CDR3 length is 16 residues. V trimming: 2 bases; J trimming: 2 bases; junction bases outside the gene matches: 1.

The chain is built from TRBV7-2 and TRBJ2-7, with D perhaps matching TRBD1 (5 bases). There are 12 residues in the CDR3. The V end lost 5 bases, the J end lost 1 base, and 6 bases lay between the germline ends. Germline lookup yields CDR1 SGHTA and CDR2 FQGNSA. The chain's CDR3 is CASSRQSYEQYF. The CDR3 DNA follows: TGTGCCAGCAGCCGACAGTCCTACGAGCAGTACTTC.

CDR3 sequence: CASSDRLRTF. In nucleotides, the CDR3 is TGTGCCAGCAGTGACCGACTGAGGACCTTC. V is TRBV6-1 and J is TRBJ1-2; no definite D call. Germline V gene data show CDR1 as MNHNS and CDR2 as SASEGT. The CDR3 has 10 residues. V lost 3 bases to trimming and J lost 14 bases, with 10 bases between them.

There are a few counts of this clone. This chain uses TRBV5-8 with TRBJ2-5; no clear D. The CDR3 runs 13 residues. Germline lookup yields CDR1 SGHTS and CDR2 YDEGEE. V was shortened by 0 bases and J by 4 bases, with 7 bases between the two germline ends. CDR3 amino acids: CASSLDLAETQYF. The CDR3 DNA follows: TGTGCCAGCAGCTTGGACTTGGCAGAGACCCAGTACTTC.

There are a few counts of this clone. The chain combines TRBV28 with TRBJ1-5; D possibly corresponds to TRBD1 (5 bases). Germline V gene lookup returns CDR1 MDHEN and CDR2 SYDVKM. This CDR3 comprises 12 residues. With 7 bases removed from V and 6 bases from J, the gap between germline ends came to 10 bases. CDR3: CASTWGGQPQHF. CDR3 in DNA: TGTGCCAGCACCTGGGGGGGTCAGCCCCAGCATTTT.

The rearrangement uses TRBV2 and TRBJ2-7; D is possibly TRBD2 (5 bases). Germline CDR1 SNHLY, CDR2 FYNNEI. The CDR3 is made up of 16 amino acids. V shed 6 bases and J shed 2 bases, with 20 bases lying between them. The CDR3, as DNA: TGTGCCAGCAGACGATCGTCGAGCGGCAGTACCTACGAGCAGTACTTC. Amino acid sequence: CASRRSSSGSTYEQYF.

The genes are TRBV9 and TRBJ1-1, with a possible D match to TRBD1 (6 bases). From germline, CDR1 is SGDLS and CDR2 YYNGEE. Trimming removed 3 bases from V and 3 bases from J, with 12 bases in between. This CDR3 is built from 14 residues. The chain's CDR3 is CASSEQGSDTEAFF. The CDR3 bases are TGTGCCAGCAGCGAGCAGGGGTCGGACACTGAAGCTTTCTTT.

V is TRBV11-2 and J is TRBJ2-2; TRBD2 agrees at 8 bases. The CDR3 runs to 16 residues. Germline V gene lookup returns CDR1 SGHAT and CDR2 FQNNGV. J lost 0 bases, V lost 5 bases, and 5 bases had no gene match. This CDR3 is CASSRGGVANTGELFF. CDR3 nucleotide sequence: TGTGCCAGCAGCCGGGGGGGCGTCGCGAACACCGGGGAGCTGTTTTTT. Together with reference TRBV11-2 and TRBJ2-2, the CDR3 gives the full variable domain: EAGVAQSPRYKIIEKRQSVAFWCNPISGHATLYWYQQILGQGPKLLIQFQNNGVVDDSQLPKDRFSAERLKGVDSTLKIQPAKLEDSAVYLCASSRGGVANTGELFFGEGSRLTVL.

This chain connects TRBV6-4 to TRBJ2-1, with 9 bases matching TRBD2. The CDR3 covers 13 residues. V trimming: 3 bases; J trimming: 9 bases; junction bases outside the gene matches: 3. Germline V gene lookup returns CDR1 MRHNA and CDR2 SNTAGT. CDR3 in DNA: TGTGCCAGCAGTGAAGCGGGGGGTAGTGAGCAGTTCTTC. Protein product: CASSEAGGSEQFF.

V usage is TRBV29-1 and J usage is TRBJ2-7; 16 nucleotides agree with TRBD2. The CDR3 has 15 amino acids. Germline V gene lookup returns CDR1 SQVTM and CDR2 ANQGSEA. The junction had 6 bases not matched to a gene; V was cut back by 6 bases and J by 4 bases. Written as DNA, the CDR3 is TGCAGCGTAGCCGGGACTAGCGGGAGGGGGTACGAGCAGTACTTC. This translates into CSVAGTSGRGYEQYF.

This chain connects TRBV11-3 to TRBJ2-1, with 8 bases aligning to TRBD2. Per germline, CDR1 SGHNT and CDR2 YENEEA. J gave up 8 bases and V 3 bases, and 3 bases lay outside the gene matches. The CDR3 spans 13 residues. The CDR3 spells CASSLSTSDEQFF. In DNA form, the CDR3 reads TGTGCCAGCAGCTTGTCGACTAGCGATGAGCAGTTCTTC.

The V call is TRBV19, the J call TRBJ2-5, with D hard to call. The V end was cut by 3 bases, the J end by 4 bases, with 15 bases between. Germline CDR1 is LNHDA and CDR2 is SQIVND (reference sequence). This CDR3 has 15 residues. The CDR3: CASSIDTGLGETQYF. In DNA form, the CDR3 reads TGTGCCAGTAGTATTGATACCGGTTTGGGAGAGACCCAGTACTTC.

The genes are TRBV29-1 and TRBJ2-2; 8 bases fit TRBD1. The germline V gene encodes CDR1 SQVTM and CDR2 ANQGSEA. CDR3 length: 12 amino acids. V dropped 5 bases and J dropped 7; count of bases not matched to a gene: 3. The CDR3 spells CSVRQGNGELFF. The DNA for the CDR3 is TGCAGCGTTCGACAGGGGAACGGGGAGCTGTTTTTT.

The chain has TRBV15 and TRBJ2-5, with D possibly called TRBD1 or TRBD2 (5 bases each). The CDR3 contains 19 residues. Looked up from germline, CDR1 is LNHNV and CDR2 is YYDKDF (reference sequence). Trimming took off 1 base at V and 7 bases at J, with 28 bases between the two ends. The DNA for the CDR3 is TGTGCCACCAGCAGAGTGACCGGGACCGTGTTAGGTAGTCTAGGGACCCAGTACTTC. This translates into CATSRVTGTVLGSLGTQYF. Combining the CDR3 with reference TRBV15 and TRBJ2-5 gives the whole variable domain DAMVIQNPRYQVTQFGKPVTLSCSQTLNHNVMYWYQQKSSQAPKLLFHYYDKDFNNEADTPDNFQSRRPNTSFCFLDIRSPGLGDTAMYLCATSRVTGTVLGSLGTQYFGPGTRLLVL.

This sequence joins TRBV10-3 and TRBJ1-5; tentative D call: TRBD1 (5 bases). Germline CDR1 ENHRY, CDR2 SYGVKD. Trimming shortened V by 0 bases and J by 0 bases, and 9 bases separated the two germline ends. The CDR3 contains 16 residues. CDR3 residues: CAISESGGGSNQPQHF. CDR3 in DNA: TGTGCCATCAGTGAGTCGGGGGGGGGTAGCAATCAGCCCCAGCATTTT.

This clone was counted a few times. The J gene is TRBJ1-2, the V gene TRBV28; D remains ambiguous. The germline V and J ends were trimmed by 5 bases and 1 base, with 11 bases remaining between them. This CDR3 has 14 amino acids. Germline values: CDR1 MDHEN, CDR2 SYDVKM. CDR3: CASSPTGNNYGYTF. The CDR3 DNA follows: TGTGCCAGCAGTCCTACGGGGAATAACTATGGCTACACCTTC.

The chain couples TRBV5-4 to TRBJ1-2; 8 nucleotides line up with TRBD1. Germline-derived CDR1 and CDR2 are SGHNT and YYREEE (reference sequence). The CDR3 is 13 residues long. Germline trimming cut 4 bases from V and 8 bases from J; bases unmatched to any gene: 7. The CDR3 DNA reads as TGTGCCAGCAGCGCGGACAGGGAGTGGGGCTACACCTTC. This translates into CASSADREWGYTF.

The sample holds one count of this clone. A much larger clone differs from this one at a single base, so this may be a read error. This chain uses TRBV5-4 with TRBJ1-1; no reliable D call. V was shortened by 4 bases and J by 1 base, with 8 bases between the two germline ends. From germline, CDR1 is SGHNT and CDR2 YYREEE (reference sequence). CDR3 length: 13 amino acids. The CDR3 spells CASSVGRNTEAFF. As DNA, the CDR3 is TGTGCCAGCAGCGTAGGGAGGAACACTGAAGCTTTCTTT.

The rearrangement joins TRBV20-1 to TRBJ2-5, with D perhaps matching TRBD2 (6 bases). V gave up 4 bases and J gave up 4 bases, with 7 bases separating them. Germline V gene data show CDR1 as DFQATT and CDR2 as SNEGSKA (reference sequence). The length of the CDR3 is 11 residues. As DNA, the CDR3 is TGCAGTGCTACAGCGGGAGAGACCCAGTACTTC. The encoded protein is CSATAGETQYF.

This sequence joins TRBV28 and TRBJ2-7; 8 bases map to TRBD2. Germline V gene lookup returns CDR1 MDHEN and CDR2 SYDVKM. Trimming removed 4 bases from V and 1 base from J; junction bases left unmatched: 3. The CDR3 totals 14 residues. The CDR3 DNA sequence: TGTGCCAGCAGTTACGGGGGGGGTTCCTACGAGCAGTACTTC. Encoded protein: CASSYGGGSYEQYF. Full variable domain (rest looked up from reference TRBV28 and TRBJ2-7): DVKVTQSSRYLVKRTGEKVFLECVQDMDHENMFWYRQDPGLGLRLIYFSYDVKMKEKGDIPEGYSVSREKKERFSLILESASTNQTSMYLCASSYGGGSYEQYFGPGTRLTVT.

The chain is built from TRBV19 and TRBJ2-7; D may be TRBD1 (6 bases). From germline, CDR1 is LNHDA and CDR2 SQIVND (reference sequence). V was cut by 5 bases and J by 2 bases, with 13 bases left in between. The CDR3 loop spans 14 amino acids. CDR3 sequence (DNA): TGTGCCAGTAGTGTCCCGGGACATACCTACGAGCAGTACTTC. Its protein is CASSVPGHTYEQYF.

The chain recombines TRBV10-2 with TRBJ2-7, with D unclear. CDR3 length: 15 residues. Trimming took off 2 bases at V and 0 bases at J, with 11 bases between the two ends. The germline V gene encodes CDR1 WSHSY and CDR2 SAAADI. The CDR3 here is CASSEVGDGSYEQYF. The CDR3 nucleotides read TGCGCCAGCAGTGAGGTCGGCGACGGCTCCTACGAGCAGTACTTC.

This clone was detected once. V gene TRBV9 combines with J gene TRBJ2-1, with D tentatively TRBD2 (6 bases). The germline CDR1 and CDR2 sequences are SGDLS and YYNGEE. The CDR3 contains 16 residues. Trimming removed 6 bases from V and 4 bases from J, with 20 bases in between. In DNA, the CDR3 is TGTGCCAGCACCCTGGGACTCCCACCCACATACAATGAGCAGTTCTTC. Its translation is CASTLGLPPTYNEQFF.

The genes are TRBV7-6 and TRBJ2-7, with D hard to call. The V gene's germline CDR1 is SGHVS and CDR2 FNYEAQ. Trimming took off 0 bases at V and 5 bases at J, with 8 bases between the two ends. This CDR3 comprises 13 residues. CDR3 bases: TGTGCCAGCAGCTTAGCGTATCACCACGAGCAGTACTTC. Its protein is CASSLAYHHEQYF.

The V gene is TRBV9, the J gene TRBJ2-7, with D perhaps matching TRBD1 (6 bases). Trimming left V 7 bases short and J 2 bases short, with 22 bases between. The CDR3 sequence is 16 residues long. Germline lookup yields CDR1 SGDLS and CDR2 YYNGEE. The CDR3: CASPTPGRTEPYEQYF. In DNA, the CDR3 is TGTGCCAGCCCCACACCCGGAAGGACAGAGCCCTACGAGCAGTACTTC.